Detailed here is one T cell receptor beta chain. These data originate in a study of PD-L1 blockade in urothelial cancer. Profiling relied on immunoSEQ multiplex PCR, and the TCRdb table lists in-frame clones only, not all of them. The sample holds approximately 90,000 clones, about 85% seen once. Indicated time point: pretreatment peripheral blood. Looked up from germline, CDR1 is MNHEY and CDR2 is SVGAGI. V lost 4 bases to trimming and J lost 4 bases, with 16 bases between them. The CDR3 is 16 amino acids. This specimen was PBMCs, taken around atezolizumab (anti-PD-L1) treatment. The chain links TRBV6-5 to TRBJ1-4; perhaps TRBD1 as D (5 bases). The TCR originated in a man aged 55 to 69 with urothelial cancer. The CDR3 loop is CASSSMTVPLNEKLFF. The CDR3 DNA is TGTGCCAGCAGTTCAATGACAGTCCCGCTTAATGAAAAACTGTTTTTT.